The T cell receptor beta chain described here comes from a study of prognosis after radiotherapy for stage I lung cancer. Study summary: About 12 patients' tumors were adenocarcinoma, and roughly 7 patients' tumors were squamous cell carcinoma. Patients received 3 to 5 SBRT fractions with a biologically effective dose of at least 100 Gy.

Overall study findings and caveats: Clone counts measured for unique TCRs fell after stereotactic body radiation therapy, median 10,088 versus 6,861.

Multiplex PCR, run in two rounds, amplified TCR beta CDR3 from genomic DNA. Specific primers for each TRBV and TRBJ gene were what first-round PCR used. TCRdb redid the calling of the multiplex PCR reads with MiXCR, one entry per CDR3 protein. There are some 35,000 distinct CDR3 sequences in the sample; around 30% occur only once, and around 27% lies in the top ten. V was pared by 2 bases and J by 8 bases, with 15 bases between. Germline CDR1 is MNHEY and CDR2 is SMNVEV (reference sequence). The CDR3 contains 14 residues. Details on this clonotype: As yet, its antigen is unknown. A far more abundant clone sits one base away, making this likely a read error.

The TCR comes from a donor of 50 years or more with non-small cell lung cancer. This specimen consisted of PBMCs, obtained before or after stereotactic body radiation therapy (not recorded which). The chain recombines TRBV27 with TRBJ1-2; D possibly corresponds to TRBD1 (5 bases). This CDR3 is CASSLPAMGQGYTF. DNA for the CDR3: TGTGCCAGCAGTTTACCCGCCATGGGGCAAGGCTACACCTTC.